This T cell receptor (beta chain) was sequenced in a study of CD8+ T cells in alopecia areata. The CDR3 spans 13 residues. V gave up 7 bases and J gave up 3 bases; unmatched junction bases: 5. The germline V gene has CDR1 SQVTM and CDR2 ANQGSEA. This clone occurred a few times. No antigen is known for it. Reverse transcribed after extraction, RNA yielded cDNA as the sequencing template. Libraries were prepared by immunoSEQ multiplex PCR; TCRdb keeps only in-frame clonotypes and omits some of them. The sample shows some 110,000 clones, less than 45% of them seen only once. It was from PBMCs that CD4+ and CD8+ T cells were sorted. Study results and caveats: It was less clear whether patients shared TCRs than it was in mice, possibly because of HLA. Normal scalp showed lower clonality than lesional scalp, especially alopecia totalis/universalis. Tissue-resident alphabeta T cells belonging to normal skin likewise get sequenced within scalp specimens.

Sequenced: CD4+ T cells sorted from blood. This sequence joins TRBV29-1 and TRBJ1-2, with TRBD1 identical over 10 bases. The receptor comes from a human donor with alopecia areata. Here the CDR3 reads CSAPGTGDYGYTF. In DNA form, the CDR3 reads TGCAGCGCCCCTGGGACAGGGGACTATGGCTACACCTTC. Full variable domain (rest looked up from reference TRBV29-1 and TRBJ1-2): SAVISQKPSRDICQRGTSLTIQCQVDSQVTMMFWYRQQPGQSLTLIATANQGSEATYESGFVIDKFPISRPNLTFSTLTVSNMSPEDSSIYLCSAPGTGDYGYTFGSGTRLTVV.